The 4 T cell receptor beta chains below come from one sample, sequenced in a study of spatial heterogeneity in lung cancer. Time point in this sample: blood at routine non-recurrence follow-up after resection. Tumor, nontumor lung or frozen PBMC supplied whole RNA that was sequenced unsorted. TCRdb redid the calling of the 5' RACE reads with MiXCR, one entry per CDR3 protein. This sample has about 52,000 distinct CDR3 sequences, with about 7.4% found just once. Specimen: PBMCs, collected at follow-up. These receptors were taken from a female donor with early-stage non-small cell lung cancer.

The V gene is TRBV6-2 or TRBV6-3, the J gene TRBJ2-3; D unclear. CDR1 and CDR2 from the germline V gene are MNHEY and SVGEGT. The CDR3 loop spans 14 amino acids. Trimming took off 2 bases at V and 6 bases at J, with 12 bases between the two ends. The CDR3, as DNA: TGTGCCAGCAGTTACGGCAGCACTTCGGATACGCAGTATTTT. Encoded protein: CASSYGSTSDTQYF.

This clonotype was recorded many times. This chain joins TRBV6-6 and TRBJ2-7; 8 bases are shared with TRBD1. The germline V gene encodes CDR1 MNHNY and CDR2 SVGAGI (reference sequence). The CDR3 runs to 16 residues. After removal of 6 bases from V and 7 bases from J, the junction contained 17 bases not matched to a gene. The CDR3 coding sequence is TGTGCCAGCAGGGCCGCGGTTGGCCAGGGGGCTGCAGAGCAGTACTTC. Protein: CASRAAVGQGAAEQYF.

This clonotype was recorded many times. The chain joins TRBV11-2 to TRBJ2-1, with D maybe TRBD2 (7 bases). V was trimmed by 3 bases and J by 4 bases, leaving 13 bases between them. CDR3 length: 15 amino acids. The germline CDR1 and CDR2 sequences are SGHAT and FQNNGV. The CDR3 sequence: CASSFGGLGYNEQFF. CDR3 DNA sequence: TGTGCCAGCAGCTTCGGGGGGCTTGGGTACAATGAGCAGTTCTTC. The full variable domain, rest sourced from reference TRBV11-2 and TRBJ2-1, is EAGVAQSPRYKIIEKRQSVAFWCNPISGHATLYWYQQILGQGPKLLIQFQNNGVVDDSQLPKDRFSAERLKGVDSTLKIQPAKLEDSAVYLCASSFGGLGYNEQFFGPGTRLTVL.

This clonotype occurred many times. This chain uses TRBV5-6 with TRBJ2-5; 9 bases are shared with TRBD2. V shed 5 bases and J 0 bases; nucleotides not matched to a gene: 11. The CDR3 spans 17 residues. Germline CDR1 is SGHDT and CDR2 is YYEEEE. CDR3 bases: TGTGCCAGCAGTCCAACTTGGGCTAGCGGGGACCAAGAGACCCAGTACTTC. Translation gives CASSPTWASGDQETQYF.